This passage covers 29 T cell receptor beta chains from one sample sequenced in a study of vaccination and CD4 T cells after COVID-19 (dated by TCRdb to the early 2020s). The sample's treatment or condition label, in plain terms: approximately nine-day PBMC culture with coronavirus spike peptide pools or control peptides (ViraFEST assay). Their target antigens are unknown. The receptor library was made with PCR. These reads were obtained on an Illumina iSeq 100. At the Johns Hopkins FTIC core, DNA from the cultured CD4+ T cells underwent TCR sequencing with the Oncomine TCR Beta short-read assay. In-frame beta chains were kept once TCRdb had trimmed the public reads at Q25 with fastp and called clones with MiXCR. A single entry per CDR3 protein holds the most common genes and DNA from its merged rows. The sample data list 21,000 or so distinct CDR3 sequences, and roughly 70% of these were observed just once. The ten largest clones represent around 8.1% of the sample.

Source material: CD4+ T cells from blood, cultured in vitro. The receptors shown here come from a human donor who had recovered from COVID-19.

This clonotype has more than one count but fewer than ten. In nucleotides, the CDR3 is TGTGCCAGCAGCTTAGCGGCGTCTGGAAACACCATATATTTT. Its translation: CASSLAASGNTIYF. The chain combines TRBV7-2 with TRBJ1-3, with D uncertain. V lost 0 bases to trimming and J lost 1 base, with 4 bases between them. Germline assignment: CDR1 SGHTA and CDR2 FQGNSA. CDR3 length equals 14 residues.

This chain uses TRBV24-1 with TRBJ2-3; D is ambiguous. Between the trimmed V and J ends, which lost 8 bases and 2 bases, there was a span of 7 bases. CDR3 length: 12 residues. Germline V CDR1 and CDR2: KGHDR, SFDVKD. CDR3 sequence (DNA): TGTGCCACCAACGAGCCCACAGATACGCAGTATTTT. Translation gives CATNEPTDTQYF.

The CDR3 DNA follows: TGTGCCAGCAGGACATGGACTAGCGGGATGTTGGCCTACAATGAGCAGTTCTTC. Translation gives CASRTWTSGMLAYNEQFF. The V and J genes are TRBV28 and TRBJ2-1, with 12 positions matching TRBD2. Germline V CDR1 and CDR2: MDHEN, SYDVKM. This CDR3 comprises 18 residues. V lost 6 bases, J lost 2 bases, and 11 bases stayed unmatched.

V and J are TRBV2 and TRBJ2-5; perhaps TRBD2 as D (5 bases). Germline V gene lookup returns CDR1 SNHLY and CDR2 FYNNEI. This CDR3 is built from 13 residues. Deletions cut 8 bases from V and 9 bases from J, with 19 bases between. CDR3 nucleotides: TGTGCCAGCGGAGGAGACGGGGTAAGGGCCCAGTACTTC. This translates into CASGGDGVRAQYF.

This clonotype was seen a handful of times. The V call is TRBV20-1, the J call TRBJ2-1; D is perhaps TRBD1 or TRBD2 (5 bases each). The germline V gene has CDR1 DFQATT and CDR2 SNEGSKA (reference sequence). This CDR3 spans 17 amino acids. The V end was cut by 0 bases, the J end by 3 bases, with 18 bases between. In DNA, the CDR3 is TGCAGTGCTAGAGATGGCTTGAAGGGGACCTTCTACAATGAGCAGTTCTTC. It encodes CSARDGLKGTFYNEQFF.

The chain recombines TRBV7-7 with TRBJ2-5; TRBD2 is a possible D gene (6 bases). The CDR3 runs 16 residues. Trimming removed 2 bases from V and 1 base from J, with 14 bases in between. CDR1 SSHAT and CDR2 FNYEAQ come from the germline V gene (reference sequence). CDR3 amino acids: CASSLFGLGGQETQYF. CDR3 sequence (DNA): TGTGCCAGCAGCTTATTTGGTTTGGGGGGCCAAGAGACCCAGTACTTC.

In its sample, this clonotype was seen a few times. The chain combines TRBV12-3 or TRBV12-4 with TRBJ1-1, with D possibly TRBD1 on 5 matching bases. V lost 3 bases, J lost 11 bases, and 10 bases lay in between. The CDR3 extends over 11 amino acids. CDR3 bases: TGTGCCAGCAGTTTGTTGTGGGGGGCTTTCTTT. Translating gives CASSLLWGAFF.

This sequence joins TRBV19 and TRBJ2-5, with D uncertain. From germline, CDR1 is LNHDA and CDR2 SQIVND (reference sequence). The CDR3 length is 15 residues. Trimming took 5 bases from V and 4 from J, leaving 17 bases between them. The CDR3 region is CASSYARSRVETQYF. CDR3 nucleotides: TGTGCCAGTAGTTACGCCCGGTCTAGGGTAGAGACCCAGTACTTC.

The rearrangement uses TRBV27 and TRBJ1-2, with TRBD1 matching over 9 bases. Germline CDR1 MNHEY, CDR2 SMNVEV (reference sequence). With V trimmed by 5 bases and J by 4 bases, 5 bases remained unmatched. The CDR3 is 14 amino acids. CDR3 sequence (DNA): TGTGCCAGCAGTCATACAGGGGGCGGCTATGGCTACACCTTC. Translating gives CASSHTGGGYGYTF.

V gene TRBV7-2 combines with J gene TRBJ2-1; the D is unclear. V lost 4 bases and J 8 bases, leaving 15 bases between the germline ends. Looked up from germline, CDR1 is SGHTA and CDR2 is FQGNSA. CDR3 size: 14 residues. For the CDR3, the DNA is TGTGCCAGCAGCTCTCGACCAAATGGCGATGAGCAGTTCTTC. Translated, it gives CASSSRPNGDEQFF. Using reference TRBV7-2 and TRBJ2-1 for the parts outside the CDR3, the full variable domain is GAGVSQSPSNKVTEKGKDVELRCDPISGHTALYWYRQSLGQGLEFLIYFQGNSAPDKSGLPSDRFSAERTGGSVSTLTIQRTQQEDSAVYLCASSSRPNGDEQFFGPGTRLTVL.

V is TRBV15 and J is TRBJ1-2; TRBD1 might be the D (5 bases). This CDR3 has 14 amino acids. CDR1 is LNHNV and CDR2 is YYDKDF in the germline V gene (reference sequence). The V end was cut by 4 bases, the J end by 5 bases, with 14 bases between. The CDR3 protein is CATSIGEGVYGYTF. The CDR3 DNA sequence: TGTGCCACCAGCATAGGGGAAGGGGTATATGGCTACACCTTC.

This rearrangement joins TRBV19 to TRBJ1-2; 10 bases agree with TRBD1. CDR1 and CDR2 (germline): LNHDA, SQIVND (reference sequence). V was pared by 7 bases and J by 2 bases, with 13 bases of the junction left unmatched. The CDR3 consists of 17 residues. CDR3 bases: TGTGCCAGTACAGAGGGGACAGGGGCCCTCCTGAACTATGGCTACACCTTC. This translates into CASTEGTGALLNYGYTF.

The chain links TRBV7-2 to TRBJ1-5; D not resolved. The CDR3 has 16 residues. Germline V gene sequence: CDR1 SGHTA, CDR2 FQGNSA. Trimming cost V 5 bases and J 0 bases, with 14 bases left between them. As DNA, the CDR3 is TGTGCCAGCAGCATAGAAAGGGTGAATAGCAATCAGCCCCAGCATTTT. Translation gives CASSIERVNSNQPQHF.

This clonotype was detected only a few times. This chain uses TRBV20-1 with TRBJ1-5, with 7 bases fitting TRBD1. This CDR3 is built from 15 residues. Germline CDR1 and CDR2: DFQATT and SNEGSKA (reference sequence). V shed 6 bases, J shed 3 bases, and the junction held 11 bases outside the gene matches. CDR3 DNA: TGCAGTGCCCGGGCAGGGGGGGCCTACAATCAGCCCCAGCATTTT. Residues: CSARAGGAYNQPQHF.

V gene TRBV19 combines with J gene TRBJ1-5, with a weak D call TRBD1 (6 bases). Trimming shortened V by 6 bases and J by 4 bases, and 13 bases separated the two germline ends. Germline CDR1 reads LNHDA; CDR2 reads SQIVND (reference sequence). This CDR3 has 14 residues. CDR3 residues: CASSPGQLNQPQHF. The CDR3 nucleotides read TGTGCCAGTAGCCCCGGACAGCTGAATCAGCCCCAGCATTTT.

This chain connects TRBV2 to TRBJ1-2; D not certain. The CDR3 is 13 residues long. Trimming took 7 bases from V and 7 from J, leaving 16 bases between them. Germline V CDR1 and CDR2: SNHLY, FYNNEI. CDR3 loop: CASKDTAGGGYTF. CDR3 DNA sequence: TGTGCCAGCAAGGATACGGCAGGTGGTGGCTACACCTTC.

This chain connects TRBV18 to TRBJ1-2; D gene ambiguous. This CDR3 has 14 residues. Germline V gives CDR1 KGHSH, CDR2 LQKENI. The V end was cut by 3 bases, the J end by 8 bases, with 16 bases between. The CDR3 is CASSPDLSGGGYTF. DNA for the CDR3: TGTGCCAGCTCACCGGATCTTTCGGGCGGGGGCTACACCTTC.

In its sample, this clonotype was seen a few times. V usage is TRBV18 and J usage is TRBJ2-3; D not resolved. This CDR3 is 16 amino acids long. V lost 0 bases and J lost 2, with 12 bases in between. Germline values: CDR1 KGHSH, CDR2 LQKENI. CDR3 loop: CASSPPGLYSTDTQYF. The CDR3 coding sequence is TGTGCCAGCTCACCACCGGGTTTATACTCCACAGATACGCAGTATTTT.

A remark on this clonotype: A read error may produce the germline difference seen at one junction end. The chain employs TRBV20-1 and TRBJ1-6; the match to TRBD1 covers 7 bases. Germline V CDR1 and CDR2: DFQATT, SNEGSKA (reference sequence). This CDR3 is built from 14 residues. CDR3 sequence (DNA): TGCAGTGCTGGAGACAGGGTTGGGAATTCACCCCTCCACTTT. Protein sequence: CSAGDRVGNSPLHF.

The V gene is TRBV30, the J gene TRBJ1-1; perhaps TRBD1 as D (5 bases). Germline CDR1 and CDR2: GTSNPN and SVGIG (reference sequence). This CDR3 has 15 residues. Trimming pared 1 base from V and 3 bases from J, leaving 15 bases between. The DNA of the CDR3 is TGTGCCTGGAGTGCCGGCGGGGGGAGGTACACTGAAGCTTTCTTT. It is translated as CAWSAGGGRYTEAFF.

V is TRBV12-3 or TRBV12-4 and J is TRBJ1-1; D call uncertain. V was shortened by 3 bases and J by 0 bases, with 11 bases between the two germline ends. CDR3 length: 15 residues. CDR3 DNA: TGTGCCAGCAGTTTGGGAATATCAATGAACACTGAAGCTTTCTTT. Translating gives CASSLGISMNTEAFF.

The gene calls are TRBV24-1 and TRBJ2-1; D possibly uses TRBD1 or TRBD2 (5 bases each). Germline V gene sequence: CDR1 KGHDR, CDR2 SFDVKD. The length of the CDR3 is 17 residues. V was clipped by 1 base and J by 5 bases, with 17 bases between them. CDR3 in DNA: TGTGCCACCAGTGATTTCCGACCGGCCCGGGGACACAATGAGCAGTTCTTC. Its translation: CATSDFRPARGHNEQFF.

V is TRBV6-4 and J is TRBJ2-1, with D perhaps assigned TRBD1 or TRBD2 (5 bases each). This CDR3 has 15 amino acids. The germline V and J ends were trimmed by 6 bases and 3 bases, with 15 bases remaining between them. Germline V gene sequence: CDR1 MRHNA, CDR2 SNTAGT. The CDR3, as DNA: TGTGCCAGCAGGCCCCGGGACGGCATCTACAATGAGCAGTTCTTC. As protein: CASRPRDGIYNEQFF.

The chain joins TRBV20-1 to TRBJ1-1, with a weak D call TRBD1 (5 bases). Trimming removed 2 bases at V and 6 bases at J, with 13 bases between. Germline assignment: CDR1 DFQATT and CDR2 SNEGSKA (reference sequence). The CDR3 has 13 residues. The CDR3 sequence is CSARRGGRAEAFF. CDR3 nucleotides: TGCAGTGCTAGAAGGGGAGGACGGGCTGAAGCTTTCTTT.

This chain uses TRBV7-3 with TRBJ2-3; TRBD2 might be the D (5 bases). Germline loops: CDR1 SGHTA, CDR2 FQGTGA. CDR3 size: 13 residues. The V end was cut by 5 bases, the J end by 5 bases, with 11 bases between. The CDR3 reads CASSVRVRDTQYF. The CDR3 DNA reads TGTGCCAGCAGCGTGAGGGTGAGAGATACGCAGTATTTT.

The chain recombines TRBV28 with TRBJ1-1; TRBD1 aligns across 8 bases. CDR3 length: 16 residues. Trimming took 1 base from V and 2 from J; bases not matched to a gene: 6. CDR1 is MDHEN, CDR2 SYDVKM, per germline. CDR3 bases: TGTGCCAGCAGTTTATTCGACAGGGGATTTAACACTGAAGCTTTCTTT. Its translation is CASSLFDRGFNTEAFF.

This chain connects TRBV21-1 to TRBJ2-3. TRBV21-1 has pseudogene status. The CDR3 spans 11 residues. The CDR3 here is CASCITDTQYF. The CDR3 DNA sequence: TGTGCCAGCTGTATAACAGATACGCAGTATTTT.

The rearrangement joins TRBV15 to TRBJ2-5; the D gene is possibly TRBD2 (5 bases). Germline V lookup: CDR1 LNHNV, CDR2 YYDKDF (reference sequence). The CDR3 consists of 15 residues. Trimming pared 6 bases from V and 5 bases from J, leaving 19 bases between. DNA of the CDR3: TGTGCCACCAGATTCGGGCCGGACCGAGGGGAGACCCAGTACTTC. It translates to CATRFGPDRGETQYF.

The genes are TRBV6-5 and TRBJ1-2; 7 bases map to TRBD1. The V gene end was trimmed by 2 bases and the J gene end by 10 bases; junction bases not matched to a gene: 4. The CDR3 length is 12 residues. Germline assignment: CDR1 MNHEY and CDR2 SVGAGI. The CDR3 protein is CASSYGTVAYTF. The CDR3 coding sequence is TGTGCCAGCAGTTACGGGACAGTCGCCTACACCTTC.